This TCR beta chain comes out of a study of CD8+ T cells in alopecia areata. About the research overall: In an open-label trial, patients got 5 to 10 mg tofacitinib twice daily. Regarding the study as a whole: In lesional scalp, particularly from alopecia totalis/universalis, clonality was higher than in normal scalp.

Comment on this clone: Its antigen is still unknown. Different DNA sequences within this sample yield the same CDR3.

Extraction of RNA preceded its reverse transcription into cDNA, which served as the sequencing template. TCRdb keeps only in-frame clones here, not all; method: immunoSEQ multiplex PCR. This table has approximately 180,000 clones, approximately 62% appearing once. The length of the CDR3 is 12 residues. CDR1 and CDR2 (germline): GTSNPN, SVGIG (reference sequence). Trimming removed 0 bases at V and 4 bases at J, with 6 bases between. Specimens obtained from alopecia areata patients comprised lesional scalp punch biopsies and peripheral blood. It was from PBMCs that CD4+ and CD8+ T cells were sorted. The material sequenced was CD4+ T cells sorted from blood, taken at week 0. The chain combines TRBV30 with TRBJ1-2, with D hard to call. The receptor was isolated from a human donor with alopecia areata. The CDR3: CAWSVRGYGYTF. CDR3 nucleotide sequence: TGTGCCTGGAGTGTACGCGGCTATGGCTACACCTTC. The entire variable domain, with the rest obtained from reference TRBV30 and TRBJ1-2, is as follows: SQTIHQWPATLVQPVGSPLSLECTVEGTSNPNLYWYRQAAGRGLQLLFYSVGIGQISSEVPQNLSASRPQDRQFILSSKKLLLSDSGFYLCAWSVRGYGYTFGSGTRLTVV.